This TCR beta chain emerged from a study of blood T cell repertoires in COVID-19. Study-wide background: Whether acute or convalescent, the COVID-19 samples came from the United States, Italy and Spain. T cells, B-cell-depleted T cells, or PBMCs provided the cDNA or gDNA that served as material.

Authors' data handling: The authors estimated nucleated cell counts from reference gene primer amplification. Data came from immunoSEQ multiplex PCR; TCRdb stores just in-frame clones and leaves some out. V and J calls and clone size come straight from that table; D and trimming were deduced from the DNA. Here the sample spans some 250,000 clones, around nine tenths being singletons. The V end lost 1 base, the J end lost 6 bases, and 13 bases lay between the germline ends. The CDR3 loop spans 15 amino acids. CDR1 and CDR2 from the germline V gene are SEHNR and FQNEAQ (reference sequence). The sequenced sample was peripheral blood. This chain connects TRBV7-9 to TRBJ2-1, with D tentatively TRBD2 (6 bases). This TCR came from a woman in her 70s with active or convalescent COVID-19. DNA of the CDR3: TGTGCCAGCAGCTTAGTCGGGGGATCCGGCAATGAGCAGTTCTTC. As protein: CASSLVGGSGNEQFF. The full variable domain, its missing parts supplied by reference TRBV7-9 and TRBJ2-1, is DTGVSQNPRHKITKRGQNVTFRCDPISEHNRLYWYRQTLGQGPEFLTYFQNEAQLEKSRLLSDRFSAERPKGSFSTLEIQRTEQGDSAMYLCASSLVGGSGNEQFFGPGTRLTVL.